The 25 T cell receptor beta chains reported below all come from one sample, sequenced in a study of vaccination and CD4 T cells after COVID-19. Antigens for these TCRs are unknown. The time point was: late sampling 161 to 241 days after vaccination in a few convalescent patients. Specified treatment: roughly 11-day PBMC culture with coronavirus spike peptide pools or control peptides (ViraFEST assay). Sequence data for DNA of cultured CD4+ T cells were generated by the Oncomine TCR Beta short-read assay. TCRdb redid the calling of the PCR reads with MiXCR, one entry per CDR3 protein. The repertoire holds 22,000 or so distinct CDR3 sequences, with 32% as singletons. This specimen consisted of CD4+ T cells from blood, cultured in vitro, obtained about 7 months after SARS-CoV-2 vaccination. These receptors were collected from a human donor who had recovered from COVID-19.

This clonotype has more than one count but fewer than ten. This chain connects TRBV19 to TRBJ1-6; D ambiguous. V was cut by 5 bases and J by 6 bases, with 11 bases left in between. CDR3 length: 14 residues. CDR1 and CDR2 (germline): LNHDA, SQIVND (reference sequence). CDR3 in amino acids: CASSVQLSNSPLHF. As DNA, the CDR3 is TGTGCCAGTAGTGTTCAACTGAGTAATTCACCCCTCCACTTT.

The chain combines TRBV4-1 with TRBJ2-1; 7 nucleotides agree with TRBD2. Germline CDR1 MGHRA, CDR2 YSYEKL. The CDR3 contains 17 residues. Unmatched junction bases numbered 8, after V lost 0 bases and J lost 3 bases. In DNA form, the CDR3 reads TGCGCCAGCAGCCAAGAAATCCGAGCGGGGTACTACAATGAGCAGTTCTTC. Its translation is CASSQEIRAGYYNEQFF.

This clonotype was seen a few times. V is TRBV7-8 and J is TRBJ1-5; D is unclear. CDR3 length equals 16 residues. Germline lookup yields CDR1 SGHVS and CDR2 FQNEAQ. Trimming took off 1 base at V and 1 base at J, with 11 bases between the two ends. The CDR3 region has the DNA TGTGCCAGCAGCTTAGGAAGTTTTGTGAGCAATCAGCCCCAGCATTTT. Amino acid sequence: CASSLGSFVSNQPQHF.

This clonotype turned up a few times. The J gene is TRBJ1-2, the V gene TRBV20-1; maybe TRBD1 (6 bases). The germline CDR1 and CDR2 sequences are DFQATT and SNEGSKA (reference sequence). V shed 0 bases and J shed 2 bases, with 13 bases lying between them. The CDR3 covers 15 residues. CDR3 coding DNA: TGCAGTGCTAGAGATTCACAGGGCAGAAACTATGGCTACACCTTC. It is translated as CSARDSQGRNYGYTF.

The V and J genes are TRBV7-2 and TRBJ2-1; D might be TRBD1 (5 bases). CDR3 length: 15 residues. Deletions cut 2 bases from V and 4 bases from J, with 12 bases between. Germline V gene sequence: CDR1 SGHTA, CDR2 FQGNSA. CDR3 residues: CASSLSGAGYNEQFF. As DNA, the CDR3 is TGTGCCAGCAGCTTATCTGGGGCAGGGTACAATGAGCAGTTCTTC.

The V call is TRBV5-4, the J call TRBJ1-3; D is unclear. The germline gives CDR1 SGHNT, CDR2 YYREEE (reference sequence). The length of the CDR3 is 12 residues. The V end lost 2 bases, the J end lost 3 bases, and 3 bases lay between the germline ends. The CDR3 sequence is CASSFFGNTIYF. CDR3 DNA: TGTGCCAGCAGCTTCTTTGGAAACACCATATATTTT.

This chain joins TRBV2 and TRBJ1-1, with D perhaps TRBD1 (5 bases). Germline-derived CDR1 and CDR2 are SNHLY and FYNNEI. V shed 5 bases and J shed 6 bases, with 7 bases lying between them. This CDR3 is built from 11 residues. This CDR3 reads CASSRGAEAFF. CDR3 DNA: TGTGCCAGCAGTCGGGGCGCTGAAGCTTTCTTT.

This sequence joins TRBV6-5 and TRBJ1-6; 8 nucleotides agree with TRBD1. The germline V gene encodes CDR1 MNHEY and CDR2 SVGAGI. V lost 3 bases to trimming and J lost 9 bases; unmatched junction nucleotides: 10. The CDR3 contains 16 residues. DNA for the CDR3: TGTGCCAGCAGTTATGGGGGACAGGCCGGGGGTTCACCCCTCCACTTT. It yields the protein CASSYGGQAGGSPLHF.

This sequence joins TRBV20-1 and TRBJ2-5, with 7 nucleotides matching TRBD2. The CDR3 is made up of 11 amino acids. CDR1 and CDR2 from the germline V gene are DFQATT and SNEGSKA (reference sequence). The CDR3 here is CSGLVTETQYF. Here the CDR3 DNA reads TGCAGCGGACTAGTTACGGAGACCCAGTACTTC.

The chain uses TRBV20-1 and TRBJ2-3, with a tentative D call TRBD2 (6 bases). Per germline, CDR1 DFQATT and CDR2 SNEGSKA (reference sequence). The V end was cut by 4 bases, the J end by 9 bases, with 11 bases between. CDR3 length: 11 amino acids. CDR3 sequence: CSATRLVTQYF. The CDR3 coding sequence is TGCAGTGCTACCCGACTAGTGACGCAGTATTTT.

This clonotype appeared a few times. DNA of the CDR3: TGTGCCAGCAGCACCCGAGGCGGCGGGGGCCTGAACTACGAGCAGTACTTC. Residues: CASSTRGGGGLNYEQYF. V usage is TRBV7-2 and J usage is TRBJ2-7; perhaps TRBD2 as D (7 bases). CDR3 length: 17 amino acids. CDR1 is SGHTA, CDR2 FQGNSA, per germline. Trimming stripped 5 bases from V and 3 bases from J, with 23 bases between.

CDR3 nucleotide sequence: TGTGCCAGCAGCCGAGCGGGGGGGGCCCAAGAGACCCAGTACTTC. Encoded protein: CASSRAGGAQETQYF. This chain joins TRBV11-1 and TRBJ2-5, with 10 bases lining up with TRBD2. Germline CDR1 and CDR2: SGHAT and FQDESV (reference sequence). V lost 5 bases to trimming and J lost 1 base; unmatched junction nucleotides: 4. The CDR3 sequence is 15 residues long. The whole variable domain, remainder taken from reference TRBV11-1 and TRBJ2-5, is EAEVAQSPRYKITEKSQAVAFWCDPISGHATLYWYRQILGQGPELLVQFQDESVVDDSQLPKDRFSAERLKGVDSTLKIQPAELGDSAMYLCASSRAGGAQETQYFGPGTRLLVL.

The chain couples TRBV5-8 to TRBJ1-1; 10 positions match TRBD1. CDR1 and CDR2 (germline): SGHTS, YDEGEE. J lost 4 bases, V lost 1 base, and 4 bases had no gene match. CDR3 length equals 15 residues. The CDR3 coding sequence is TGTGCCAGCAGCTTGATGACAGGGGGCGTCACTGAAGCTTTCTTT. It translates to CASSLMTGGVTEAFF.

V and J are TRBV11-3 and TRBJ2-2; TRBD2 matches at 7 bases. CDR1 and CDR2 (germline): SGHNT, YENEEA. With 1 base clipped from V and 5 bases from J, the junction kept 10 bases outside the gene matches. This CDR3 has 17 residues. CDR3 sequence reads: CASSLATSRRGTGELFF. CDR3 nucleotides: TGTGCCAGCAGCTTAGCAACTAGCCGGCGGGGGACCGGGGAGCTGTTTTTT.

The chain carries TRBV19 and TRBJ2-5, with D perhaps TRBD1 (5 bases). This CDR3 region has 18 residues. Trimming took 0 bases from V and 1 from J, leaving 18 bases between them. Germline V CDR1 and CDR2: LNHDA, SQIVND (reference sequence). CDR3 nucleotide sequence: TGTGCCAGTAGTATAGATGGGCCCGGCAGGGCCATCCAAGAGACCCAGTACTTC. Protein product: CASSIDGPGRAIQETQYF. The variable domain in full, with the rest retrieved from reference TRBV19 and TRBJ2-5, is DGGITQSPKYLFRKEGQNVTLSCEQNLNHDAMYWYRQDPGQGLRLIYYSQIVNDFQKGDIAEGYSVSREKKESFPLTVTSAQKNPTAFYLCASSIDGPGRAIQETQYFGPGTRLLVL.

J is TRBJ2-3 and V is TRBV5-1; maybe TRBD2 (7 bases). The CDR3 extends over 18 amino acids. V gave up 3 bases and J gave up 4 bases, with 24 bases separating them. Germline loops: CDR1 SGHRS, CDR2 YFSETQ. CDR3 coding DNA: TGCGCCAGCAGCTCGCGTCGAGGACGGGGGGCCGTGGCAGATACGCAGTATTTT. This sequence encodes CASSSRRGRGAVADTQYF. Full variable domain (rest looked up from reference TRBV5-1 and TRBJ2-3): KAGVTQTPRYLIKTRGQQVTLSCSPISGHRSVSWYQQTPGQGLQFLFEYFSETQRNKGNFPGRFSGRQFSNSRSEMNVSTLELGDSALYLCASSSRRGRGAVADTQYFGPGTRLTVL.

This clonotype has just a few counts. V usage is TRBV7-6 and J usage is TRBJ2-7; 10 nucleotides line up with TRBD1. Germline loops: CDR1 SGHVS, CDR2 FNYEAQ. The V and J ends lost 5 bases and 2 bases, in that order; junction bases with no gene match: 6. The CDR3 extends over 15 amino acids. This CDR3 is CASSRGGTGAYEQYF. CDR3 coding DNA: TGTGCCAGCAGCCGCGGCGGGACAGGGGCCTACGAGCAGTACTTC.

The chain couples TRBV29-1 to TRBJ2-7; D could derive from TRBD1 or TRBD2 (6 bases each). Per the germline V gene, CDR1 is SQVTM and CDR2 is ANQGSEA. The V end lost 4 bases, the J end lost 6 bases, and 16 bases lay between the germline ends. The CDR3 has 13 amino acids. CDR3 coding DNA: TGCAGCGTTGTTCGGGTTTGGGGGGCCGAGCAGTACTTC. Protein product: CSVVRVWGAEQYF.

This clonotype was seen a handful of times. Compared with germline, one end of the junction differs, possibly owing to a read error. The J gene is TRBJ1-2, the V gene TRBV6-5, with unresolved D. The CDR3 sequence is 12 residues long. Germline loops: CDR1 MNHEY, CDR2 SVGAGI. The CDR3 loop reads CVSSYSGYGYTF. In nucleotides, the CDR3 is TGTGTCAGCAGTTACTCGGGGTATGGCTACACCTTC.

This clonotype showed up just a few times. The chain links TRBV6-1 to TRBJ2-7, with D perhaps TRBD1 (6 bases). The V and J ends lost 2 bases and 2 bases respectively, with 10 bases between them. CDR1 and CDR2 (germline): MNHNS, SASEGT. CDR3 length: 14 amino acids. CDR3 coding DNA: TGTGCCAGCAGTGAAAGGGACACCACCTACGAGCAGTACTTC. Its protein is CASSERDTTYEQYF.

The V call is TRBV7-2, the J call TRBJ2-7, with TRBD1 matching over 8 bases. CDR3 size: 15 residues. Germline values: CDR1 SGHTA, CDR2 FQGNSA. The ends lost 5 bases at V and 2 bases at J; junction bases unmatched: 8. CDR3 DNA sequence: TGTGCCAGCAGCCGCGACAGGGGAGACACCTACGAGCAGTACTTC. Protein product: CASSRDRGDTYEQYF.

V is TRBV11-1 and J is TRBJ2-3, with 8 positions matching TRBD2. This CDR3 comprises 15 residues. Per germline, CDR1 SGHAT and CDR2 FQDESV (reference sequence). Losses at the gene ends were 5 bases for V and 1 base for J; bases not matched to a gene: 5. The CDR3 protein is CASSPPLAGTDTQYF. The CDR3 coding sequence is TGTGCCAGCAGCCCACCACTAGCGGGCACAGATACGCAGTATTTT.

This CDR3 is CASTDPGHDVAKNIQYF. CDR3 nucleotide sequence: TGTGCCAGCACAGACCCGGGACACGACGTAGCCAAAAACATTCAGTACTTC. This chain uses TRBV6-2 or TRBV6-3 with TRBJ2-4, with D maybe TRBD1 (6 bases). The germline CDR1 and CDR2 sequences are MNHEY and SVGEGT. This CDR3 is 17 amino acids long. V was cut by 7 bases and J by 0 bases, with 19 bases left in between.

V gene TRBV15 combines with J gene TRBJ2-7; D may be TRBD1 (5 bases). This CDR3 has 14 amino acids. Trimming stripped 0 bases from V and 1 base from J, with 7 bases between. Per the germline V gene, CDR1 is LNHNV and CDR2 is YYDKDF (reference sequence). In DNA form, the CDR3 reads TGTGCCACCAGCAGAGACAGGGTGTCCTACGAGCAGTACTTC. Its translation is CATSRDRVSYEQYF.

There are a few counts of this clonotype. The rearrangement joins TRBV20-1 to TRBJ1-1; D is ambiguous. The V gene lost 2 bases and the J gene lost 1 base, with 5 bases spanning the gap. The germline gives CDR1 DFQATT, CDR2 SNEGSKA (reference sequence). This CDR3 region has 12 residues. CDR3 region: CSARSGNTEAFF. CDR3 nucleotides: TGCAGTGCTAGATCCGGGAACACTGAAGCTTTCTTT.